Listed here is a single T cell receptor beta chain. The antigen remains undetermined. Trimming removed 5 bases from V and 7 bases from J, with 12 bases in between. Germline CDR1 is LNHDA and CDR2 is SQIVND (reference sequence). The CDR3 runs 13 residues. The source of the sample is a study of T cells in localized non-small cell lung cancer. General observations from the study: A median approximately 53 of the top 100 tumor clones appeared in adjacent lung.

Clones were sequenced by immunoSEQ multiplex PCR, and TCRdb holds only the in-frame ones, with some missing. The sample carries 75,000 to 90,000 clones, 70% to 90% recorded once. The clonotype originates from a man between 35 and 75 years old with stage I lung adenocarcinoma. The rearrangement links TRBV19 to TRBJ1-5; D is possibly TRBD1 (6 bases). This sample comprised peripheral blood, obtained before any cancer treatment. DNA of the CDR3: TGTGCCAGTAGTCTCAGGGGAGAACAGCCCCAGCATTTT. Translated: CASSLRGEQPQHF.